This TCR beta chain was sequenced for a study of OX40 agonist ivuxolimab in advanced cancers. Clones were sequenced by immunoSEQ multiplex PCR, and TCRdb holds only the in-frame ones, with some missing. This sample has approximately 60,000 clones, with roughly 82% found just once. Specimen: CD4+ or CD8+ T cells sorted from blood, collected in a trial of the OX40 agonist ivuxolimab. The TCR sequence derives from an adult with an advanced solid tumor such as melanoma, head and neck, liver or kidney cancer.

The CDR3 region has the DNA TGTGCCAGCAGTTTACACGGACTAGCGGGGAACACCGGGGAGCTGTTTTTT. It is translated as CASSLHGLAGNTGELFF. The gene calls are TRBV27 and TRBJ2-2; TRBD2 agrees at 11 bases. With 2 bases clipped from V and 1 base from J, the junction kept 3 bases outside the gene matches. This CDR3 is 17 amino acids long. Germline CDR1 reads MNHEY; CDR2 reads SMNVEV (reference sequence).